A single TCR beta chain is shown here with its context. This entry is derived from a study of CD8 T cells in Susac syndrome. The authors reverse transcribed about 0.5 to 1 ug RNA with random hexamers. The method of amplification for TCR beta CDR3 was immunoSEQ multiplex PCR, covering 54 Vbeta and 13 Jbeta. TCRdb itself ran the immunoSEQ multiplex PCR reads through MiXCR, one entry per CDR3 protein. Among more than 40,000 distinct CDR3 sequences, approximately 94% were seen once, and the ten largest hold around 0.53%. Matching for age and sex applied to the controls, who were healthy donors. TEMRA cells were enriched by FACS, while CD8+ and CD4+ T cells were obtained through a negative isolation that was performed magnetically. The germline V gene has CDR1 MNHEY and CDR2 SVGAGI. The CDR3 sequence is 15 residues long. Trimming removed 6 bases from V and 2 bases from J, with 14 bases in between.

Material for sequencing was CD8+ T cells from PBMCs. The chain is built from TRBV6-5 and TRBJ2-1; maybe TRBD1 (6 bases). The source is a human donor in good health. CDR3 coding DNA: TGTGCCAGCAGCCCTAACCCAGGGGCCTACAATGAGCAGTTCTTC. Its translation is CASSPNPGAYNEQFF.